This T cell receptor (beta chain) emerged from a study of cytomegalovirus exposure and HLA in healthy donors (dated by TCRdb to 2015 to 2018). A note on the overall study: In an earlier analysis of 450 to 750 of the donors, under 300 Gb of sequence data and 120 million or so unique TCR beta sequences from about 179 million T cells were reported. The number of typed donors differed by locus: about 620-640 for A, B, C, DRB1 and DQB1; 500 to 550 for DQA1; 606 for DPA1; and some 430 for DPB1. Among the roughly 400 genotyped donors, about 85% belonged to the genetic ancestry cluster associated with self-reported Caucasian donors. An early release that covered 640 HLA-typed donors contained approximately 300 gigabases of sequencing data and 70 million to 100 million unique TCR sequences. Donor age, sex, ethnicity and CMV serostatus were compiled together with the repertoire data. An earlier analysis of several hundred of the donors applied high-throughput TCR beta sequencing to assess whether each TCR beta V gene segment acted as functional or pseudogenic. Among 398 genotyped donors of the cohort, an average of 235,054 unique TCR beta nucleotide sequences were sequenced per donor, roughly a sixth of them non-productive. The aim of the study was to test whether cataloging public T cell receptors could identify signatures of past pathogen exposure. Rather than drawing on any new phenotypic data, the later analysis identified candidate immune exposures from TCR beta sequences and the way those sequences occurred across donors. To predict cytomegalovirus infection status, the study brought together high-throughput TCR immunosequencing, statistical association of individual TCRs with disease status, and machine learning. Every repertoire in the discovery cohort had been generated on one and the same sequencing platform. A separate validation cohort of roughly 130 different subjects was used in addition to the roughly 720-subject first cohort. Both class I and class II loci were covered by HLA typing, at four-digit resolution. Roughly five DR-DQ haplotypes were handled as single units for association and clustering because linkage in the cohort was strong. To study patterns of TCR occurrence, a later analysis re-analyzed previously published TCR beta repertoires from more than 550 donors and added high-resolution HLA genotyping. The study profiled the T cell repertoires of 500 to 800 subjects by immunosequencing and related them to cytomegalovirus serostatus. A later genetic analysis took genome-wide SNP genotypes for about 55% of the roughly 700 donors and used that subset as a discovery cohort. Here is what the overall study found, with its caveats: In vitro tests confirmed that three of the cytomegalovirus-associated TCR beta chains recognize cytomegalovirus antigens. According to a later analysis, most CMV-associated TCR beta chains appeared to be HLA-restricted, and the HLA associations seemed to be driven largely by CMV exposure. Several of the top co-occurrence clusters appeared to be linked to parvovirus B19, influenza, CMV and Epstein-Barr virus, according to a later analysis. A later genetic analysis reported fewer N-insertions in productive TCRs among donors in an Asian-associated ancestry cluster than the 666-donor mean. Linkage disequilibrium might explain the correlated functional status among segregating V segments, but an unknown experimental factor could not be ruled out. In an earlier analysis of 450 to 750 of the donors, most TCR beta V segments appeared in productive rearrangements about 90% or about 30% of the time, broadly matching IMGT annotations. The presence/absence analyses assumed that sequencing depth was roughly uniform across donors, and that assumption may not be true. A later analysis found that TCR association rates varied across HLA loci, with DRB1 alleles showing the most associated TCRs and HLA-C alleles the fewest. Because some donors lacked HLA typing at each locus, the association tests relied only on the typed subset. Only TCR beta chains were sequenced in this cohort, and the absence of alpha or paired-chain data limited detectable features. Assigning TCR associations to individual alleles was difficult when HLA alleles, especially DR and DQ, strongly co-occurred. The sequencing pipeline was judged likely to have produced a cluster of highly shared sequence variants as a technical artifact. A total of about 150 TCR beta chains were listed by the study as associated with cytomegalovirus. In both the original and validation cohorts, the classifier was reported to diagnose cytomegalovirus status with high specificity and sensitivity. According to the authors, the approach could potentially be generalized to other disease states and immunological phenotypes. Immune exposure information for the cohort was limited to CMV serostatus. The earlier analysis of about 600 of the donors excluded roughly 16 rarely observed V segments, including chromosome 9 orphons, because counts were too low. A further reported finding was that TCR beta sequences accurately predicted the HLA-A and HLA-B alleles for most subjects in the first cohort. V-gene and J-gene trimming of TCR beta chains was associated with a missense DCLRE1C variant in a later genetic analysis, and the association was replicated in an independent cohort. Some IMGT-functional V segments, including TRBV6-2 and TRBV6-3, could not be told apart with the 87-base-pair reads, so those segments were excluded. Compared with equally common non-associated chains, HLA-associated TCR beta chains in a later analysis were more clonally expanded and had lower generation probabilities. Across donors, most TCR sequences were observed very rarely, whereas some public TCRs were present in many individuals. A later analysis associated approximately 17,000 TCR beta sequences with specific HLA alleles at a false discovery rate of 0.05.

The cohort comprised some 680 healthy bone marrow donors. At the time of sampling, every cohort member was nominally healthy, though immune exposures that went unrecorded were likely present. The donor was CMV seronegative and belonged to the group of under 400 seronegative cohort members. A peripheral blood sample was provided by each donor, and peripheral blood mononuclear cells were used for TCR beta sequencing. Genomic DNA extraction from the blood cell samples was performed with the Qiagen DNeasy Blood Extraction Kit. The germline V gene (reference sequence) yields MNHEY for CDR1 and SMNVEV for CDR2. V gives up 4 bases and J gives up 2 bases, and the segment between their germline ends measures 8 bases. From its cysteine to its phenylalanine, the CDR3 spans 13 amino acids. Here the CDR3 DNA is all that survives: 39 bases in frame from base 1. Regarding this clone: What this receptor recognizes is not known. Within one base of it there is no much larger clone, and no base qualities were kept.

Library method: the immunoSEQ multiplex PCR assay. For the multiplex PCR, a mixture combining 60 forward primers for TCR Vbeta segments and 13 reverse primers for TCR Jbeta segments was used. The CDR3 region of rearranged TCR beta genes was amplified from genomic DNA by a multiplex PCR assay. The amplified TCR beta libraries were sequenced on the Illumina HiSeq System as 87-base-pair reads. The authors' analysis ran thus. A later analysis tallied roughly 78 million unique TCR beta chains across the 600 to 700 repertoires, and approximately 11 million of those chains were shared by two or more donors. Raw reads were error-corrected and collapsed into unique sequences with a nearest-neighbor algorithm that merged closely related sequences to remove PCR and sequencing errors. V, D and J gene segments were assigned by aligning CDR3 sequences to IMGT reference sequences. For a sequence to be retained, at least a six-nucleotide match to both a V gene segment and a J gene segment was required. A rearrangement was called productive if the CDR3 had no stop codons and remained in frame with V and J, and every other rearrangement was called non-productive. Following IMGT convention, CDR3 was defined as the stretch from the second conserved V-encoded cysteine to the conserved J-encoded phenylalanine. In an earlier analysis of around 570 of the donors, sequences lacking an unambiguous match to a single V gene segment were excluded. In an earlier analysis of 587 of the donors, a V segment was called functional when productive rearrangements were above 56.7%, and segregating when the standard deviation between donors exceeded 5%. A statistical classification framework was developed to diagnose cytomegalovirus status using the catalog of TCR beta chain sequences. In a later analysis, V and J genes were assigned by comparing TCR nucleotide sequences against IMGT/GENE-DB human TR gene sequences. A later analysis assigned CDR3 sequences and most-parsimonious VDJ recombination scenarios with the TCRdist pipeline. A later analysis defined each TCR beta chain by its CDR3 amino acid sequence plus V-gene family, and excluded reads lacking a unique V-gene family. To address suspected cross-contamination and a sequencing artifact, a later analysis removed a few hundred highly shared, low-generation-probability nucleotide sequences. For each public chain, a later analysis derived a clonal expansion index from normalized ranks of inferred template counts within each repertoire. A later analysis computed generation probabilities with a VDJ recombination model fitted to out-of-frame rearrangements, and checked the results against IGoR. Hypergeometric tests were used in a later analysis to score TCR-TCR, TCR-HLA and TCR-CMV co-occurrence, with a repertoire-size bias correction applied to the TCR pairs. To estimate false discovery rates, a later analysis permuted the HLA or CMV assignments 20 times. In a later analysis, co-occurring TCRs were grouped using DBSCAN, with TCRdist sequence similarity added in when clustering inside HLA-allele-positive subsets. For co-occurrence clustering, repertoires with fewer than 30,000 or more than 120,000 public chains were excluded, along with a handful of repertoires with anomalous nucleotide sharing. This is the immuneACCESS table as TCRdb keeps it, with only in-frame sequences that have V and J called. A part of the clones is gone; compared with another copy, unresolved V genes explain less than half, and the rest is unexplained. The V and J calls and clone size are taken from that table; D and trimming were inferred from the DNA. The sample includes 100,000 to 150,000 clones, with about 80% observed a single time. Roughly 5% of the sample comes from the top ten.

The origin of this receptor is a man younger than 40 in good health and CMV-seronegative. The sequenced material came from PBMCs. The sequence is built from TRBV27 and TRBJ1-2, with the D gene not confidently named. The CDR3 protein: CASSSRENYGYTF. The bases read TGTGCCAGCAGTTCGAGAGAAAACTATGGCTACACCTTC.